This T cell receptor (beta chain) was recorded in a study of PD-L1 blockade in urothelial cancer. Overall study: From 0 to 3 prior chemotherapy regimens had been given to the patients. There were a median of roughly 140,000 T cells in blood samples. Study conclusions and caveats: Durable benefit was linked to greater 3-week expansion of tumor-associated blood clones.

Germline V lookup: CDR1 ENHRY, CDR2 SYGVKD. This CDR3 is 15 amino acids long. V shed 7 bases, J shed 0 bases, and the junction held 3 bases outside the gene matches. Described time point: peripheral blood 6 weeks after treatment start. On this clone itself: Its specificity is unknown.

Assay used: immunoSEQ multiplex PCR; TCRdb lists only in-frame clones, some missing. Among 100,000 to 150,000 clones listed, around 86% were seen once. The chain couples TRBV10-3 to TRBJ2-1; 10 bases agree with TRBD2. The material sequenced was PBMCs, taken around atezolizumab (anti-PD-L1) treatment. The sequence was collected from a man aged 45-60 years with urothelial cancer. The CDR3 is CAITAGGPSYNEQFF. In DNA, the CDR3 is TGTGCCATCACAGCGGGAGGGCCCTCCTACAATGAGCAGTTCTTC.